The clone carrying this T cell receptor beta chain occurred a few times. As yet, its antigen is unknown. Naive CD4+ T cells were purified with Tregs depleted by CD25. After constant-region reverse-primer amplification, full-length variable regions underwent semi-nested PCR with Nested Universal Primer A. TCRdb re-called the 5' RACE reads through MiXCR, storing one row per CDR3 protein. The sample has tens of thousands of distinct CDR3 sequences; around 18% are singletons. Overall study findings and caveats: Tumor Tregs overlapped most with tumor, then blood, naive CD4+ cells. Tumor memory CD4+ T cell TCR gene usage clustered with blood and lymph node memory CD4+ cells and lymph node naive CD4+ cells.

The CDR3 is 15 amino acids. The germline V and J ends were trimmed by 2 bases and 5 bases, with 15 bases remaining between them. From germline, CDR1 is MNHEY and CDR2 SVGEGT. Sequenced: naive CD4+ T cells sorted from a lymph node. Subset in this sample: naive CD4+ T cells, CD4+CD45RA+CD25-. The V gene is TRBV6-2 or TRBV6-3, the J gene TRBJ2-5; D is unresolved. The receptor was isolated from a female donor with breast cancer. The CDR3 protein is CASSYEAYGSETQYF. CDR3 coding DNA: TGTGCCAGCAGTTACGAAGCGTACGGGTCGGAGACCCAGTACTTC.